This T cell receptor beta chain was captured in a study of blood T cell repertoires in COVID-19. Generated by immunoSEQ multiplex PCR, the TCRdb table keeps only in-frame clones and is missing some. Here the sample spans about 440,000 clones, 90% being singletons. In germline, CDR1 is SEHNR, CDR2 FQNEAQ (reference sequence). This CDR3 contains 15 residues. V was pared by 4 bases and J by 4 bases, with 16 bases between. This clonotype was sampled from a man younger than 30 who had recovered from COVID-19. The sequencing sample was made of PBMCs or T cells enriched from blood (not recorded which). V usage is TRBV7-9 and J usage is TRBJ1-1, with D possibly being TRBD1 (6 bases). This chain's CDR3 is CASSSTTGYSTEAFF. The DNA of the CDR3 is TGTGCCAGCAGCTCAACAACAGGGTATTCCACTGAAGCTTTCTTT.